These T cell receptor beta chains were read from a single sample in a study of vaccination and CD4 T cells after COVID-19. Antigens of these TCRs are unknown. From the PCR reads, TCRdb called clonotypes with MiXCR, one entry per CDR3 protein. The sample records 8,500 to 9,500 distinct CDR3 sequences, 30% to 35% being singletons. Input material: CD4+ T cells from blood, cultured in vitro. The receptors were sampled from a human donor in good health. The CDR3 runs from the conserved cysteine through the conserved F or W. The D gene is left open where the match is weak. Rows may omit the clone size; those that give it use once, few, many or a size class.

v_gene: TRBV20-1
len: 12
j_gene: TRBJ2-5
abundance: few
d_gene: -
CDR3nt: TGCAGTGCCAAGTGGGGAGGAGAGACCCAGTACTTC
CDR3aa: CSAKWGGETQYF

v_gene: TRBV6-5
len: 15
j_gene: TRBJ2-2
abundance: -
d_gene: -
CDR3nt: TGTGCCAGCAGTTTTTGGCCAGCGAACACCGGGGAGCTGTTTTTT
CDR3aa: CASSFWPANTGELFF

v_gene: TRBV19
len: 13
j_gene: TRBJ1-1
abundance: -
d_gene: TRBD1
CDR3nt: TGTGCCAGTAGCAGGGGGCGCAGGCTCGAAGCTTTCTTT
CDR3aa: CASSRGRRLEAFF

v_gene: TRBV21-1
len: 12
j_gene: TRBJ1-2
abundance: few
d_gene: -
CDR3nt: TGTGCCAGCGACAGGGCGGCCTATGGCTACACCTTC
CDR3aa: CASDRAAYGYTF

v_gene: TRBV6-5
len: 14
j_gene: TRBJ1-1
abundance: -
d_gene: TRBD1
CDR3nt: TGTGCCAGCAGTTACTCGACAGGGGGGACTGAAGCTTTCTTT
CDR3aa: CASSYSTGGTEAFF

v_gene: TRBV6-1
len: 16
j_gene: TRBJ1-1
abundance: few
d_gene: TRBD1
CDR3nt: TGTGCCAGCAGTACTACTACAGGGGCGGTGAACACTGAAGCTTTCTTT
CDR3aa: CASSTTTGAVNTEAFF

v_gene: TRBV7-3
len: 13
j_gene: TRBJ1-1
abundance: few
d_gene: -
CDR3nt: TGTGCCAGCAGCCTTGGTCAGAACACTGAAGCTTTCTTT
CDR3aa: CASSLGQNTEAFF

v_gene: TRBV20-1
len: 16
j_gene: TRBJ1-1
abundance: few
d_gene: -
CDR3nt: TGCAGTGCTAGAGCCGCTTCGATCGGGACTGGGATTGAAGCTTTCTTT
CDR3aa: CSARAASIGTGIEAFF

v_gene: TRBV20-1
len: 13
j_gene: TRBJ2-1
abundance: -
d_gene: -
CDR3nt: TGCAGTGGTCTCGTACCCGCGAGAGATGAGCAGTTCTTC
CDR3aa: CSGLVPARDEQFF

v_gene: TRBV6-5
len: 18
j_gene: TRBJ2-3
abundance: -
d_gene: -
CDR3nt: TGTGCCAGCAGTTACTCTAGGGACACAAGGGCTAGCACAGATACGCAGTATTTT
CDR3aa: CASSYSRDTRASTDTQYF

v_gene: TRBV5-8
len: 13
j_gene: TRBJ1-2
abundance: few
d_gene: -
CDR3nt: TGTGCCAGCAGCCCTGGGGGGGCGAATGGCTACACCTTC
CDR3aa: CASSPGGANGYTF

v_gene: TRBV24-1
len: 13
j_gene: TRBJ2-3
abundance: -
d_gene: -
CDR3nt: TGTGCCACCAGTGTGGAGGACACAGATACGCAGTATTTT
CDR3aa: CATSVEDTDTQYF

v_gene: TRBV6-1
len: 15
j_gene: TRBJ2-5
abundance: few
d_gene: -
CDR3nt: TGTGCCAGCAGTAACCCTACTGGGGGCCAAGAGACCCAGTACTTC
CDR3aa: CASSNPTGGQETQYF

v_gene: TRBV6-1
len: 13
j_gene: TRBJ2-7
abundance: few
d_gene: -
CDR3nt: TGTGCCAGCACTAAAGGTGACTCCTACGAGCAGTACTTC
CDR3aa: CASTKGDSYEQYF

v_gene: TRBV7-3
len: 14
j_gene: TRBJ2-5
abundance: few
d_gene: TRBD1
CDR3nt: TGTGCCAGCAGCGCAGGGACAGTCCAAGAGACCCAGTACTTC
CDR3aa: CASSAGTVQETQYF

v_gene: TRBV5-4
len: 12
j_gene: TRBJ2-5
abundance: once
d_gene: -
CDR3nt: TGTGCCAGCAGTTTAGACTCAGAGACCCAGTACTTC
CDR3aa: CASSLDSETQYF

v_gene: TRBV6-5
len: 12
j_gene: TRBJ1-6
abundance: -
d_gene: -
CDR3nt: TGTGCCGGCAGTTACTCTAATTCACCCCTCCACTTT
CDR3aa: CAGSYSNSPLHF

v_gene: TRBV20-1
len: 12
j_gene: TRBJ1-1
abundance: -
d_gene: -
CDR3nt: TGCAGTGCTAGAACCCAAGTGGGTGAAGCTTTCTTT
CDR3aa: CSARTQVGEAFF

v_gene: TRBV4-2
len: 12
j_gene: TRBJ1-2
abundance: -
d_gene: -
CDR3nt: TGTGCCAGCAGCCAAGCGGAATATGGCTACACCTTC
CDR3aa: CASSQAEYGYTF

v_gene: TRBV19
len: 15
j_gene: TRBJ1-6
abundance: -
d_gene: TRBD1
CDR3nt: TGTGCCAGCCATGATCAACAGGGGGCTGGTTCACCCCTCCACTTT
CDR3aa: CASHDQQGAGSPLHF

v_gene: TRBV9
len: 15
j_gene: TRBJ2-3
abundance: -
d_gene: TRBD2
CDR3nt: TGTGCCAGCAGCGTGATAGCGGGCCGCACAGATACGCAGTATTTT
CDR3aa: CASSVIAGRTDTQYF

v_gene: TRBV20-1
len: 14
j_gene: TRBJ1-2
abundance: medium-sized
d_gene: -
CDR3nt: TGCAGTGGTAGGGGGGATAATAATAACTATGGCTACACCTTC
CDR3aa: CSGRGDNNNYGYTF

v_gene: TRBV3-1
len: 15
j_gene: TRBJ1-2
abundance: once
d_gene: TRBD1
CDR3nt: TGTGCCAGCAGCCCTATTCGGACAGGGTTGTATGGCTACACCTTC
CDR3aa: CASSPIRTGLYGYTF

v_gene: TRBV7-9
len: 14
j_gene: TRBJ2-5
abundance: -
d_gene: TRBD1
CDR3nt: TGTGCCAGCAGCTTGGGACAGGGGGCAGAGACCCAGTACTTC
CDR3aa: CASSLGQGAETQYF

v_gene: TRBV6-1
len: 14
j_gene: TRBJ1-6
abundance: -
d_gene: TRBD1
CDR3nt: TGTGCCAGCCGGGACGGGACAGCGAATTCACCCCTCCACTTT
CDR3aa: CASRDGTANSPLHF

v_gene: TRBV28
len: 12
j_gene: TRBJ1-5
abundance: -
d_gene: -
CDR3nt: TGTGCCAGCAGAACTCTGAATCAGCCCCAGCATTTT
CDR3aa: CASRTLNQPQHF

v_gene: TRBV6-2/TRBV6-3
len: 14
j_gene: TRBJ2-7
abundance: -
d_gene: -
CDR3nt: TGTGCCAGCACTGCCGGGCCGCCTACCTACGAGCAGTACTTC
CDR3aa: CASTAGPPTYEQYF

v_gene: TRBV12-3/TRBV12-4
len: 14
j_gene: TRBJ1-5
abundance: -
d_gene: -
CDR3nt: TGTGCCAGCAGTTCAGGGTTCGGAGGGCAGCCCCAGCATTTT
CDR3aa: CASSSGFGGQPQHF